This TCR beta chain was found in a study of early T cells in non-severe SARS-CoV-2 infection. Study overall: Sequencing used unsorted whole-blood bulk RNA, so chains lack pairing.

The CDR3 has 12 amino acids. Germline V gene sequence: CDR1 KGHSH, CDR2 LQKENI. Trimming removed 2 bases from V and 4 bases from J, with 5 bases in between. Broader study findings: Using VDJdb, the matching emphasized anti-spike CD8 responses while missing private and CD4 specificities.

This clonotype was seen repeatedly, ten times or more. What it recognizes is unknown. Attachment of unique molecular identifiers to individual cDNA molecules was performed. TCRdb re-derived calls from the 5' RACE reads in MiXCR, one entry per CDR3 protein. The sample lists some 62,000 distinct CDR3 sequences, roughly 8.8% occurring once. The clonotype originates from an adult who was a healthcare worker with PCR-confirmed SARS-CoV-2 infection or an uninfected control (not recorded which). J is TRBJ1-1 and V is TRBV18; D remains ambiguous. Sequencing input: whole blood. The CDR3 DNA is TGTGCCAGCTCACCAGTCACCACTGAAGCTTTCTTT. This gives the protein CASSPVTTEAFF.